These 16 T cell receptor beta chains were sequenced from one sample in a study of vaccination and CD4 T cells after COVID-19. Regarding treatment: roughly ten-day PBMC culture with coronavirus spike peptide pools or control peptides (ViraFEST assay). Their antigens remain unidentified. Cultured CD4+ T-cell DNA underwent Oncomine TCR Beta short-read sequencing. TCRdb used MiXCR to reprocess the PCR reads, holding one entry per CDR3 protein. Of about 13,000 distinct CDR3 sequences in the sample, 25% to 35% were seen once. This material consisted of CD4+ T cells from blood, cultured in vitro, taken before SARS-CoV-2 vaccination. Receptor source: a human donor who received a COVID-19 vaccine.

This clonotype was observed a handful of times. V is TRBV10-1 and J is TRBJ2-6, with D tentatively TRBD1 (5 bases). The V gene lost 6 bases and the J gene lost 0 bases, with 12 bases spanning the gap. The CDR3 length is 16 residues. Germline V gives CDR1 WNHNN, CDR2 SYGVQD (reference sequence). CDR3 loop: CASSPRESSGANVLTF. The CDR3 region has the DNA TGCGCCAGCAGCCCCAGGGAAAGCTCTGGGGCCAACGTCCTGACTTTC.

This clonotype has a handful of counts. The CDR3 nucleotides read TGTGCCAGCAGTGAAGCGCTTTTTCAGGGGAGCACTGAAGCTTTCTTT. Amino acid sequence: CASSEALFQGSTEAFF. The chain links TRBV6-1 to TRBJ1-1, with D possibly matching TRBD1 (6 bases). The CDR3 contains 16 residues. Germline loops: CDR1 MNHNS, CDR2 SASEGT. V was trimmed by 0 bases and J by 4 bases, leaving 15 bases between them.

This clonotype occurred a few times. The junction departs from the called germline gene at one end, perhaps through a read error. CDR3 amino acids: CASSLEEGSRRSF. The CDR3 DNA reads as TGTGCCAGCAGTTTAGAGGAGGGCTCCAGGCGTTCCTTC. V gene TRBV12-3 or TRBV12-4 combines with J gene TRBJ1-2; the D is unclear. CDR3 length: 13 amino acids.

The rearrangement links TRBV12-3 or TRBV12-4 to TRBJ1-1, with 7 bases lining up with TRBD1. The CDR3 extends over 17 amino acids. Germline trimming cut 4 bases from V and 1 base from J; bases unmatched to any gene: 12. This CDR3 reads CASSSRGGRAENTEAFF. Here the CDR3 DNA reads TGTGCCAGCAGTTCAAGAGGGGGCAGGGCTGAGAACACTGAAGCTTTCTTT.

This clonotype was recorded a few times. The CDR3: CASSLLTGQQETQYF. The CDR3 DNA is TGTGCCAGCAGCTTACTGACAGGGCAACAAGAGACCCAGTACTTC. This rearrangement joins TRBV7-6 to TRBJ2-5; 7 bases map to TRBD1. The CDR3 is made up of 15 amino acids. Trimming took 2 bases from V and 2 from J; bases not matched to a gene: 5. The germline V gene has CDR1 SGHVS and CDR2 FNYEAQ.

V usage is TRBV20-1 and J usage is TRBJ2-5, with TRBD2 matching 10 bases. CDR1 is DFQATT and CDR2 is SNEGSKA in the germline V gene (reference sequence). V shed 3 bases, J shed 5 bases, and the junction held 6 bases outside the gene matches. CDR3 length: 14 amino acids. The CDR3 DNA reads TGCAGTGCTAGTCCTAGCGGGGGTGGCGAGACCCAGTACTTC. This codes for CSASPSGGGETQYF.

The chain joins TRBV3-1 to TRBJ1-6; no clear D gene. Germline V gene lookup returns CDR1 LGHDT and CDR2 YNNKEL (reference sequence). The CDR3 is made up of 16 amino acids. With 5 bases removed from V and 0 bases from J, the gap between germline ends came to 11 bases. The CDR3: CASSRRVSSYNSPLHF. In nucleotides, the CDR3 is TGTGCCAGCAGCAGAAGAGTAAGCTCCTATAATTCACCCCTCCACTTT.

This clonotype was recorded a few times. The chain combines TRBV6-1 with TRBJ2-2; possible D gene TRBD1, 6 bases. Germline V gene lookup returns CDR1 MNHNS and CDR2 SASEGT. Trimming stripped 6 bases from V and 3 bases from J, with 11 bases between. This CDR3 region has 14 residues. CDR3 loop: CASSRRGDTGELFF. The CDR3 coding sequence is TGTGCCAGCAGCCGCAGGGGAGACACCGGGGAGCTGTTTTTT.

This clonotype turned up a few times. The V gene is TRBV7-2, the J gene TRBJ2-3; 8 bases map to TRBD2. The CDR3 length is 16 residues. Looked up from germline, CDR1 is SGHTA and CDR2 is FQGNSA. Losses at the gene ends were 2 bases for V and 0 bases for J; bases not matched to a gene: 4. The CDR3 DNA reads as TGTGCCAGCAGCTTAAGCGGGAGCGATAGCACAGATACGCAGTATTTT. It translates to CASSLSGSDSTDTQYF. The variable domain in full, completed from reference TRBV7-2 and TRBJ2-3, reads GAGVSQSPSNKVTEKGKDVELRCDPISGHTALYWYRQSLGQGLEFLIYFQGNSAPDKSGLPSDRFSAERTGGSVSTLTIQRTQQEDSAVYLCASSLSGSDSTDTQYFGPGTRLTVL.

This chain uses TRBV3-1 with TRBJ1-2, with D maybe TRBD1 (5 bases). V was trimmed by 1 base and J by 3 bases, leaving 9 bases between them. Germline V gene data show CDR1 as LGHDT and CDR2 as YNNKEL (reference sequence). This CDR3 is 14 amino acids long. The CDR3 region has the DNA TGTGCCAGCAGCCAAGGGAGGGGTGACTATGGCTACACCTTC. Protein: CASSQGRGDYGYTF.

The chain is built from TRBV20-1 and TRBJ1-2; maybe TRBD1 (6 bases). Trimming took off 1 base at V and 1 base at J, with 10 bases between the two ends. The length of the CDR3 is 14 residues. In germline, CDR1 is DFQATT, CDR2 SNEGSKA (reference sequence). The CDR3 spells CSARGGAGNYGYTF. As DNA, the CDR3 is TGCAGTGCTAGAGGGGGGGCTGGTAACTATGGCTACACCTTC.

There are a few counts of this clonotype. The CDR3 is CASNLDSENTEAFF. The CDR3 DNA reads as TGTGCCAGCAATCTGGACAGCGAGAACACTGAAGCTTTCTTT. The chain couples TRBV6-1 to TRBJ1-1, with D maybe TRBD1 (6 bases). The CDR3 covers 14 residues. The V gene's germline CDR1 is MNHNS and CDR2 SASEGT. The V gene lost 7 bases and the J gene lost 1 base, with 13 bases spanning the gap.

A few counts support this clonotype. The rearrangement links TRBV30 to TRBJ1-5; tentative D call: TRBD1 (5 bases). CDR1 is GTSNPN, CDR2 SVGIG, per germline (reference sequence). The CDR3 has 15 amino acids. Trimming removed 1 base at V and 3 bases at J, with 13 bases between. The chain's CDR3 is CAWSAVRGDNQPQHF. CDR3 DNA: TGTGCCTGGAGTGCCGTGCGGGGCGACAATCAGCCCCAGCATTTT.

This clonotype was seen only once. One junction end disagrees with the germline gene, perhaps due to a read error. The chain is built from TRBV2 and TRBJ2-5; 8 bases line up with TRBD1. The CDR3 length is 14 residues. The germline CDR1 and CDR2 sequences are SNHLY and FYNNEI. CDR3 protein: CASRVGTGQEAQYF. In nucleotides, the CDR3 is TGTGCCAGCAGGGTCGGGACAGGTCAAGAGGCCCAGTACTTC.

The CDR3 region is CASSPDNRYEQYF. CDR3 DNA: TGTGCCAGCTCACCTGACAACCGCTACGAGCAGTACTTC. J is TRBJ2-7 and V is TRBV18; D remains unclear. CDR1 KGHSH and CDR2 LQKENI come from the germline V gene. Trimming shortened V by 3 bases and J by 3 bases, and 9 bases separated the two germline ends. This CDR3 is 13 amino acids long.

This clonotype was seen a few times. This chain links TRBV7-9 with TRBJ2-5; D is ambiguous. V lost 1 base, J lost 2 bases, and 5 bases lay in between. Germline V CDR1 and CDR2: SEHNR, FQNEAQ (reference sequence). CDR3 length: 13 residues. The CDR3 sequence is CASSLVYQETQYF. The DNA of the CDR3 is TGTGCCAGCAGCTTAGTCTATCAAGAGACCCAGTACTTC.